The 7 T cell receptor beta chains reported below all come from one sample, sequenced in a study of T cell responses to AZD1222 COVID-19 vaccine. Assay used: immunoSEQ multiplex PCR; TCRdb lists only in-frame clones, some missing. The table lists 150,000 to 160,000 clones, 90% of them singletons, with around 1.9% in the top ten. This sample comprised peripheral blood, obtained on day 0 of AZD1222 vaccination. The receptors shown here come from an adult in good health.

V and J are TRBV5-5 and TRBJ1-2, with a tentative D call TRBD1 (6 bases). The CDR3 length is 13 residues. The V and J ends lost 4 bases and 8 bases respectively, with 15 bases between them. Germline V gene data show CDR1 as SGHKS and CDR2 as YYEKEE (reference sequence). The CDR3 region is CASSMTDSGGYTF. CDR3 bases: TGTGCCAGCAGCATGACGGACAGCGGGGGCTACACCTTC.

The J gene is TRBJ1-1, the V gene TRBV27, with D uncertain. CDR1 and CDR2 (germline): MNHEY, SMNVEV (reference sequence). This CDR3 spans 17 amino acids. Trimming shortened V by 5 bases and J by 3 bases, and 22 bases separated the two germline ends. The CDR3 here is CASSQSSLRFGDTEAFF. In DNA, the CDR3 is TGTGCCAGCAGTCAGAGCAGCCTCAGGTTTGGGGACACTGAAGCTTTCTTT.

The chain combines TRBV24-1 with TRBJ2-2, with a tentative D call TRBD1 (6 bases). V was clipped by 0 bases and J by 1 base, with 11 bases between them. The CDR3 sequence is 17 residues long. CDR1 KGHDR and CDR2 SFDVKD come from the germline V gene. The CDR3 coding sequence is TGTGCCACCAGTGATTTGAACAGGGTGGGGAACACCGGGGAGCTGTTTTTT. Amino acids: CATSDLNRVGNTGELFF.

V gene TRBV6-2 or TRBV6-3 combines with J gene TRBJ2-7; 13 nucleotides agree with TRBD2. The germline gives CDR1 MNHEY, CDR2 SVGEGT. The CDR3 extends over 15 amino acids. V lost 6 bases to trimming and J lost 5 bases; unmatched junction nucleotides: 7. The CDR3 loop is CASSRETSGRNEQYF. CDR3 coding DNA: TGTGCCAGCAGCCGCGAGACTAGCGGGAGGAACGAGCAGTACTTC.

The chain has TRBV7-8 and TRBJ2-7; TRBD2 agrees at 11 bases. The CDR3 has 17 amino acids. CDR1 is SGHVS, CDR2 FQNEAQ, per germline. V shed 0 bases and J 2 bases; nucleotides not matched to a gene: 6. This CDR3 reads CASSLAILAGATYEQYF. The CDR3 DNA follows: TGTGCCAGCAGCTTAGCAATACTAGCGGGAGCGACCTACGAGCAGTACTTC.

The gene calls are TRBV7-9 and TRBJ1-1; TRBD1 agrees at 11 bases. Trimming removed 5 bases from V and 3 bases from J; junction bases left unmatched: 11. This CDR3 comprises 17 residues. Germline assignment: CDR1 SEHNR and CDR2 FQNEAQ (reference sequence). CDR3 sequence (DNA): TGTGCCAGCAGCCCCTGGACAGGGGGCGATTTGCACACTGAAGCTTTCTTT. It translates to CASSPWTGGDLHTEAFF.

This rearrangement joins TRBV30 to TRBJ1-5, with D perhaps matching TRBD1 (5 bases). Germline CDR1 and CDR2: GTSNPN and SVGIG (reference sequence). The V end was cut by 1 base, the J end by 7 bases, with 17 bases between. The CDR3 is made up of 15 amino acids. The CDR3 region has the DNA TGTGCCTGGAGTGACCCAGGGCTTTTTCGGCAGCCCCAGCATTTT. This encodes CAWSDPGLFRQPQHF. The whole variable domain, remainder taken from reference TRBV30 and TRBJ1-5, is SQTIHQWPATLVQPVGSPLSLECTVEGTSNPNLYWYRQAAGRGLQLLFYSVGIGQISSEVPQNLSASRPQDRQFILSSKKLLLSDSGFYLCAWSDPGLFRQPQHFGDGTRLSIL.